In its sample, the clone carrying this T cell receptor beta chain was seen a few times. The target antigen is unknown. TCRdb ran MiXCR on the 5' RACE reads and lists one entry per CDR3 protein. The table includes about 290,000 distinct CDR3 sequences, more than 15% detected once. This record belongs to a study of T-cell memory formation after mild COVID-19. As for the study in general: TCR clusters mostly belonged to single donors.

Whole-study findings and limits: Memory sampled before infection contained some responding clones, suggesting cross-reactive memory joined.

The CDR3 is 16 residues long. Trimming at V came to 6 bases and at J to 3 bases, leaving 12 bases not matched to a gene. Germline lookup yields CDR1 MNHNY and CDR2 SVGAGI (reference sequence). The material sequenced was PBMCs or a T cell subset sorted from them (not recorded which). The rearrangement joins TRBV6-6 to TRBJ1-1; 8 nucleotides match TRBD1. The receptor's source is a man in his late teens or twenties who had mild COVID-19 (a few samples of this study predate the infection). Cell type and time point are not known. The CDR3 here is CASSSSGQGAHTEAFF. CDR3 nucleotide sequence: TGTGCCAGCAGCTCCTCGGGCCAGGGGGCTCACACTGAAGCTTTCTTT.